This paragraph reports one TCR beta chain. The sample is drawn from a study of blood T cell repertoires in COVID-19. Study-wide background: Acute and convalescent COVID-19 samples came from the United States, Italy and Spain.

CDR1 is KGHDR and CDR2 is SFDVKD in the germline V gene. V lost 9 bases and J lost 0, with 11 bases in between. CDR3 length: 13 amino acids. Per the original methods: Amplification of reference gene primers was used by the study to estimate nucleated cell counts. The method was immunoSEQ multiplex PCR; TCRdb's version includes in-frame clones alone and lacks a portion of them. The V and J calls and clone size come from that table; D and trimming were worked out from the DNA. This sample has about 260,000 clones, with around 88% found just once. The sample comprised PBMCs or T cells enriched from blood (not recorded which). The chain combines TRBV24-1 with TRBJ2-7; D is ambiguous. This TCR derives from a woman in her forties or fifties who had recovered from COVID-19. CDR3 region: CATEAESSYEQYF. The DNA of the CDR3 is TGTGCCACCGAGGCAGAGAGCTCCTACGAGCAGTACTTC.